Listed below are T cell receptor beta chains from one sample, sequenced in a study of technical replicates of blood from a few donors. Here immunoSEQ multiplex PCR was the method, and the copy in TCRdb shows in-frame clones only, minus some. The sample has 53,000 or so clones, roughly 93% seen once; the top ten hold approximately 4.2%. The sequenced material came from PBMCs. All receptors derive from a human donor in good health. Some clones in this sample may be carry-over from other donors' samples. CDR3s include the opening cysteine and the closing phenylalanine or tryptophan. Each record gives: J gene, V gene, clone size, D gene, CDR3 DNA, CDR3 protein. A D gene is named only where the DNA matches it firmly. Not every row has a clone size; where given, it reads once, few, many or a size class.

TRBJ1-5 | TRBV7-2 | . | . | TGTGCCAGCAGCTTCCTGGCTCAGCCCCAGCATTTT | CASSFLAQPQHF
TRBJ2-5 | TRBV11-2 | . | TRBD2 | TGTGCCAGCAGCTTAGTTTTAATTGGGGGGGGAGCCGGTGAGACCCAGTACTTC | CASSLVLIGGGAGETQYF
TRBJ2-1 | TRBV2 | . | . | TGTGCCAGCACCCCTGGGGCAGAAGGGTTCTTC | CASTPGAEGFF
TRBJ1-1 | TRBV5-1 | . | . | TGCGCCAGCAGCACCACCCAGGGGAACACTGAAGCTTTCTTT | CASSTTQGNTEAFF
TRBJ2-3 | TRBV7-9 | . | TRBD1 | TGTGCCAGCAGCTTAGTCCGGACAGGGGGCACAGATACGCAGTATTTT | CASSLVRTGGTDTQYF
TRBJ2-7 | TRBV7-2 | . | . | TGTGCCAGCAGCCAAGTCCGGGGATACGAGCAGTACTTC | CASSQVRGYEQYF
TRBJ1-3 | TRBV4-2 | . | . | TGTGCCAGCAGAACCTTTGAGGGTTCCTCTGGAAACACCATATATTTT | CASRTFEGSSGNTIYF
TRBJ1-4 | TRBV6-1 | . | . | TGTGCCAGCAGTGACATCAGTGCCGCAACTAATGAAAAACTGTTTTTT | CASSDISAATNEKLFF
TRBJ1-5 | TRBV5-6 | once | TRBD1 | TGTGCCAGCAGCTTGAGGGACAGGAATCAGCCCCAGCATTTT | CASSLRDRNQPQHF
TRBJ1-1 | TRBV7-3 | . | . | TGTGCCAGCAGCTTTGACCCGGGGAGCCCTGAAGCTTTCTTT | CASSFDPGSPEAFF
TRBJ2-5 | TRBV6-1 | . | . | TGTGCCAGCAGGCGCAGGGCGGCAGAGACCCAGTACTTC | CASRRRAAETQYF
TRBJ2-1 | TRBV11-3 | . | . | TGTGCCAGCAGCCAGATCGGCGGGTCCTACAATGAGCAGTTCTTC | CASSQIGGSYNEQFF
TRBJ2-7 | TRBV6-4 | once | . | TGTGCCAGCAGTGTCCTTACGCCACCCAGAAGATACGAGCAGTACTTC | CASSVLTPPRRYEQYF
TRBJ2-3 | TRBV5-1 | . | . | TGCGCCAGCAGCTTGTTACCCACCAGGCGGGGGCGGTCTAGCACAGATACGCAGTATTTT | CASSLLPTRRGRSSTDTQYF
TRBJ1-2 | TRBV5-4 | . | . | TGTGCCAGCAGCTTAGACGGGGGTTCCTATGGCTACACCTTC | CASSLDGGSYGYTF
TRBJ2-2 | TRBV6-5 | . | . | TGTGCCAGCAGCTTCAGCGGGTCGACCGGGGAGCTGTTTTTT | CASSFSGSTGELFF
TRBJ2-7 | TRBV21-1 | . | . | TGTGCCAGCAGCAAAGCCGGAGGGCTAGCGGGAGGGCCCGTCGGCTACGAGCAGTACTTC | CASSKAGGLAGGPVGYEQYF
TRBJ1-5 | TRBV7-2 | . | . | TGTGCCAGCAGCGCCTACAGCAATCAGCCCCAGCATTTT | CASSAYSNQPQHF
TRBJ1-1 | TRBV19 | . | TRBD1 | TGTGCCAGTCGACAGGGGACTTTCCCGAACACTGAAGCTTTCTTT | CASRQGTFPNTEAFF
TRBJ1-2 | TRBV2 | . | . | TGTGCCAGCAGGGGAGGGTACAACTATGGCTACACCTTC | CASRGGYNYGYTF
TRBJ2-7 | TRBV7-9 | . | . | TGTGCCAGCAGCCCAGGGGGGTCCTACGAGCAGTACTTC | CASSPGGSYEQYF
TRBJ1-1 | TRBV9 | . | . | TGTGCCAGCAGCGCGCTAGCGGGTAACACTGAAGCTTTCTTT | CASSALAGNTEAFF
TRBJ2-3 | TRBV6-4 | once | TRBD2 | TGTGCCAGCAACCCGGGAGGGATAGATACGCAGTATTTT | CASNPGGIDTQYF
TRBJ1-6 | TRBV6-1 | . | . | TGTGCCAGCAAGGGGATAAGTAATTCACCCCTCCACTTT | CASKGISNSPLHF
TRBJ1-3 | TRBV27 | . | . | TGTGCCAGCGGCCACGGAAACACCATATATTTT | CASGHGNTIYF
TRBJ2-5 | TRBV5-1 | . | . | TGCGCCAGCAGCTTGGCAGCTAGCCCCGAAGAGACCCAGTACTTC | CASSLAASPEETQYF
TRBJ2-1 | TRBV15 | . | . | TGTGCCACCAGCCCATCGGCCGGGATGAGGTCCTACAATGAGCAGTTCTTC | CATSPSAGMRSYNEQFF
TRBJ1-2 | TRBV7-9 | . | TRBD1 | TGTGCCAGCAGTTCCCGGGACAGGATATTACCCTACACCTTC | CASSSRDRILPYTF
TRBJ2-5 | TRBV27 | . | . | TGTGCCAGCAGTTTATCGAACCTGGAGGAGACCCAGTACTTC | CASSLSNLEETQYF
TRBJ1-2 | TRBV18 | . | TRBD1 | TGTGCCAGCTCAATGGACAGGTCGGAGTATGGCTACACCTTC | CASSMDRSEYGYTF
TRBJ1-6 | TRBV5-4 | . | . | TGTGCCAGCAGCTTGGCCAGGTCACCCCTCCACTTT | CASSLARSPLHF
TRBJ2-1 | TRBV4-3 | once | . | TGCGCCAGCAGCCAACCACAGGGTTTTGCGTCCTACAATGAGCAGTTCTTC | CASSQPQGFASYNEQFF
TRBJ1-1 | TRBV7-6 | . | TRBD1 | TGTGCCAGCAGCCTACGCCAGGGGGTTCTCTACACTGAAGCTTTCTTT | CASSLRQGVLYTEAFF
TRBJ2-2 | TRBV27 | . | . | TGTGCCAGCAGTTGCGGGGGCTCCAACACCGGGGAGCTGTTTTTT | CASSCGGSNTGELFF
TRBJ1-2 | TRBV9 | . | . | TGTGCCAGCAGCGTAGCCCCGGACACAAAGCAAGGCTACACCTTC | CASSVAPDTKQGYTF
TRBJ2-2 | TRBV5-1 | . | TRBD1 | TGCGCCAGCAGCGGCGGGACAGGGGGCACCGGGGAGCTGTTTTTT | CASSGGTGGTGELFF
TRBJ2-1 | TRBV9 | . | . | TGTGCCAGCAGCGTAGCTCGGGGGGCGCTCGGCAATGAGCAGTTCTTC | CASSVARGALGNEQFF
TRBJ2-7 | TRBV6-1 | once | TRBD1 | TGTGCCAGCAGTGTGGGGACAGTTCACTACGAGCAGTACTTC | CASSVGTVHYEQYF
TRBJ2-1 | TRBV6-6 | . | TRBD2 | TGTGCCAGCAGTCAGGCCCTAGCGGATGGCTACAATGAGCAGTTCTTC | CASSQALADGYNEQFF